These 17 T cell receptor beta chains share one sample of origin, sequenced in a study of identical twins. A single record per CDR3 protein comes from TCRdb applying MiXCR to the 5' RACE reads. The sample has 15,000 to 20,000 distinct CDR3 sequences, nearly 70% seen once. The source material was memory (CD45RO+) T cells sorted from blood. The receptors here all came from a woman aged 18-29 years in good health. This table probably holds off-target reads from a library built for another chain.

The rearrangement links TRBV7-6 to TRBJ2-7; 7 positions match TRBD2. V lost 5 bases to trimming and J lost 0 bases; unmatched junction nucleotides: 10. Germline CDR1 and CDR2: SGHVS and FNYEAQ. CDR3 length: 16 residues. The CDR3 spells CASSPKGGSFSYEQYF. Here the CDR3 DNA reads TGTGCCAGCAGCCCCAAGGGCGGGAGTTTCTCCTACGAGCAGTACTTC.

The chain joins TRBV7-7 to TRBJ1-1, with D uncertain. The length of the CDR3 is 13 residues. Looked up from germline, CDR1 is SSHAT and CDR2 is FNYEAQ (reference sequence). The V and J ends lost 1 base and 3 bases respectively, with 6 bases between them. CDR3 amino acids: CASSLERDTEAFF. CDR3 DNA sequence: TGTGCCAGCAGCTTAGAAAGGGACACTGAAGCTTTCTTT.

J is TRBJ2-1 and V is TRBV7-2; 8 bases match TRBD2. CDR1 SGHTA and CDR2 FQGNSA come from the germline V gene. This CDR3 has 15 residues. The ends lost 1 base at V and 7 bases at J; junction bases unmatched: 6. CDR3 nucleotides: TGTGCCAGCAGCTTAGGACTAGCGAGGTCGAATGAGCAGTTCTTC. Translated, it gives CASSLGLARSNEQFF.

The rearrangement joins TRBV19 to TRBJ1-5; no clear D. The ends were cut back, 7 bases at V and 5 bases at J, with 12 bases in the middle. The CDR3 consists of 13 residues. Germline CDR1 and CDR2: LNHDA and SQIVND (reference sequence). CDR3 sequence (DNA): TGTGCCAGTACCTATACGAACTATCAGCCCCAGCATTTT. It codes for CASTYTNYQPQHF.

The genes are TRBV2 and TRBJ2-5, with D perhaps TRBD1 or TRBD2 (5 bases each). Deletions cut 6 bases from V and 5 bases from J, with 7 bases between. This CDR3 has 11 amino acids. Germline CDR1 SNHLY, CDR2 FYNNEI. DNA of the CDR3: TGTGCCAGCAGGGGGGAGGAGACCCAGTACTTC. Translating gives CASRGEETQYF. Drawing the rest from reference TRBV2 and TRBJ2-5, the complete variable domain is EPEVTQTPSHQVTQMGQEVILRCVPISNHLYFYWYRQILGQKVEFLVSFYNNEISEKSEIFDDQFSVERPDGSNFTLKIRSTKLEDSAMYFCASRGEETQYFGPGTRLLVL.

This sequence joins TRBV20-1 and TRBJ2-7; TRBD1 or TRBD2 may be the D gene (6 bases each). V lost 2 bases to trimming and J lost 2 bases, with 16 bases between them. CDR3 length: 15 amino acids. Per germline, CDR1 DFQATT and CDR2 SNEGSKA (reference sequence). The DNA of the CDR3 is TGCAGTGCTAGACACTCGGGGGCTGGCCCCTACGAGCAGTACTTC. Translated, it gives CSARHSGAGPYEQYF.

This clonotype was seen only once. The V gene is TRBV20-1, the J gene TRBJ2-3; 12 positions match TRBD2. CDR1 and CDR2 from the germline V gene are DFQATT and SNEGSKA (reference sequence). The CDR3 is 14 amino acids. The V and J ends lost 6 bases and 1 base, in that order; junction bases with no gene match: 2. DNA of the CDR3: TGCAGTGCGACTAGCGGGAGAGGCACAGATACGCAGTATTTT. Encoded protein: CSATSGRGTDTQYF.

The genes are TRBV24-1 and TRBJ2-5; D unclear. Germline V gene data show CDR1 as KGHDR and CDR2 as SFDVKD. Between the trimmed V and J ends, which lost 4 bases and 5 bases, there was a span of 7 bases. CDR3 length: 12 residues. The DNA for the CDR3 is TGTGCCACCAGTGACGTGGGGGAGACCCAGTACTTC. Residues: CATSDVGETQYF.

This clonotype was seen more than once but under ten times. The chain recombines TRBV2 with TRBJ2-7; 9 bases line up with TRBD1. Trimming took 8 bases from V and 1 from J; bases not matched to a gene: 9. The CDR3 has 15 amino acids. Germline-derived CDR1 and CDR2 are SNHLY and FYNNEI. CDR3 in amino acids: CASGQPGQGSYEQYF. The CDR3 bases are TGTGCCAGCGGTCAACCGGGACAGGGATCCTACGAGCAGTACTTC.

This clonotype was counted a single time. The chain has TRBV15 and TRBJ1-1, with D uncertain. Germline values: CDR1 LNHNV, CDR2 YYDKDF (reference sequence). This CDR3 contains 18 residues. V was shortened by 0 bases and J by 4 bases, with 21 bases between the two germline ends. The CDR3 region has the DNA TGTGCCACCAGCAGAGATTTAGCTTCCCTGGGTAGTGTCACTGAAGCTTTCTTT. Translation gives CATSRDLASLGSVTEAFF.

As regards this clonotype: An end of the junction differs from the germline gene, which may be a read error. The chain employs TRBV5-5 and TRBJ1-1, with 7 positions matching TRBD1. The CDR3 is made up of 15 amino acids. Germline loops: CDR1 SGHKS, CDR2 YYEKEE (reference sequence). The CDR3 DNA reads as TGTGCCAGCAGCTTTGCCGGGACAGTGAACACTGAAGCCTTCTTT. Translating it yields CASSFAGTVNTEAFF.

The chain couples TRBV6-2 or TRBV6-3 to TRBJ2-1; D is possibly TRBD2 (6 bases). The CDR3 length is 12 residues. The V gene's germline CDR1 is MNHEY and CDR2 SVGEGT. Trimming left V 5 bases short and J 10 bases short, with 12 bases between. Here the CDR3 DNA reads TGTGCCAGCAGTCCGACTGGAGGGGAGCAGTTCTTC. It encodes CASSPTGGEQFF.

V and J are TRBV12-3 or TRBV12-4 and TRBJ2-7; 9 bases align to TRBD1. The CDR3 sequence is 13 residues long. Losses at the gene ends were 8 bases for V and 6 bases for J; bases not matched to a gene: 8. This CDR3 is CASARTGVSEQYF. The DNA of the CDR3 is TGTGCCAGCGCAAGGACAGGGGTCAGCGAGCAGTACTTC.

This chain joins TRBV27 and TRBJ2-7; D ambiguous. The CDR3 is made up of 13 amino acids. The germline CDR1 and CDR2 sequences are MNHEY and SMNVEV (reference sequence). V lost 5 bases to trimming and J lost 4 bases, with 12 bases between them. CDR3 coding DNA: TGTGCCAGCAGTCGCCCCCCTACGTACGAGCAGTACTTC. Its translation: CASSRPPTYEQYF.

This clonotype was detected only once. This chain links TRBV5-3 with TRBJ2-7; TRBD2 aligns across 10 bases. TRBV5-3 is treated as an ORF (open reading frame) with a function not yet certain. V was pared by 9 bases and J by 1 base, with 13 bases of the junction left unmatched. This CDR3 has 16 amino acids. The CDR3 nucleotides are TGTGCCACCTCCCCGGTGGCTAGCGGGAGTTCCTACGAGCAGTACTTC. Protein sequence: CATSPVASGSSYEQYF.

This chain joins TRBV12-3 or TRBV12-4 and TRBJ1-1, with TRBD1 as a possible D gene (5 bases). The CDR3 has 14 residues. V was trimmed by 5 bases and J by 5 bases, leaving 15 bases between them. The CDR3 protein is CASSDLGGGTEAFF. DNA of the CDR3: TGTGCCAGCAGTGACCTCGGTGGGGGGACTGAAGCTTTCTTT.

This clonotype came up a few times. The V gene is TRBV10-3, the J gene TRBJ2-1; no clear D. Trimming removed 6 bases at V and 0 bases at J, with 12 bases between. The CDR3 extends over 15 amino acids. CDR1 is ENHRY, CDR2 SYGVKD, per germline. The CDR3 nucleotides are TGTGCCATCAGCGACACGGGCAGCTCCTACAATGAGCAGTTCTTC. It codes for CAISDTGSSYNEQFF.